These T cell receptor beta chains were read from a single sample in a study of blood T cell repertoires in COVID-19. Sequencing used immunoSEQ multiplex PCR; TCRdb keeps in-frame clones, though not all of them. The sample includes 62,000 or so clones, roughly 80% seen only once; the top ten take 3.5% to 4%. The specimen sequenced was PBMCs or T cells enriched from blood (not recorded which). These receptors all come from a woman between 40 and 50 years old with acute COVID-19. Each CDR3 is given without its conserved first and last residue. Expanded clones get a size class; other rows say once, few or many, or leave the size out.

TRBV2	TRBJ1-2	.	ASLSTVYGYT
TRBV24-1	TRBJ2-2	.	ATSDSLSRQGYTGELF
TRBV9	TRBJ2-3	.	ASSVGGLGTDTQY
TRBV4-1	TRBJ2-2	.	ASSPPTTSNTGELF
TRBV10-3	TRBJ1-2	.	AISSPGQGFIANHGYT
TRBV10-2	TRBJ2-2	.	ASSESVLAGPGELF
TRBV2	TRBJ1-6	few	APSTGTGSPLH
TRBV10-2	TRBJ1-4	.	ASSELTAPTNEKLF
TRBV27	TRBJ2-1	.	ASSSGQGFGEQF
TRBV6-5	TRBJ2-2	once	ASSYFPSANTGELF
TRBV7-9	TRBJ2-7	.	ASSLSYEQY
TRBV10-3	TRBJ1-1	.	AIAEGVRGEAF
TRBV28	TRBJ2-7	few	ASSLSLSYEQY
TRBV6-5	TRBJ1-6	.	ASSYSGQGDNSPLH
TRBV5-4	TRBJ2-7	.	ASSWGRSYEQY
TRBV2	TRBJ1-1	.	ASSRVNTEAF
TRBV7-2	TRBJ1-2	.	ASSLGAGFNYGYT
TRBV11-2	TRBJ2-1	.	ASSLVALGSEQF
TRBV6-5	TRBJ1-2	.	ASSSDGYT
TRBV29-1	TRBJ1-5	.	SVGSGVGHQH
TRBV7-3	TRBJ2-1	few	ASSWDRGSLI
TRBV13	TRBJ1-4	.	ASSANTGAGEKLF